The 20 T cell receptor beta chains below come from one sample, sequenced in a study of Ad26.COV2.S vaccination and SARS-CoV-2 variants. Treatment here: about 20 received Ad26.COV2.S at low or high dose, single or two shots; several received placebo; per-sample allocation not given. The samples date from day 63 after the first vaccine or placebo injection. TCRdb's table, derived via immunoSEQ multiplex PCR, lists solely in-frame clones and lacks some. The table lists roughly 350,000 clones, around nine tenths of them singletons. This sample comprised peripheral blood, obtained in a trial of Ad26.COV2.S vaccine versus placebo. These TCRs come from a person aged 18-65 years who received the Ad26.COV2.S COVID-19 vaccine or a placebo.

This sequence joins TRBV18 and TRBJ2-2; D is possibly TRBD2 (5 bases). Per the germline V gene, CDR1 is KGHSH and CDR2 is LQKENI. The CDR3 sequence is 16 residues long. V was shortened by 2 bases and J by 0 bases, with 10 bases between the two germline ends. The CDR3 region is CASSPFSGSNTGELFF. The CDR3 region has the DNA TGTGCCAGCTCACCATTCAGCGGATCGAACACCGGGGAGCTGTTTTTT.

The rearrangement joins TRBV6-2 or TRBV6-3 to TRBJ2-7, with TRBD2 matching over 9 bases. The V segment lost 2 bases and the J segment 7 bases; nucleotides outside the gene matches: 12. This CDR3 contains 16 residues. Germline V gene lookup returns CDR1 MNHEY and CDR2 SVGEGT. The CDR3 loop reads CASSYPPVAGVGEQYF. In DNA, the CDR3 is TGTGCCAGCAGTTACCCCCCAGTAGCGGGAGTTGGTGAGCAGTACTTC.

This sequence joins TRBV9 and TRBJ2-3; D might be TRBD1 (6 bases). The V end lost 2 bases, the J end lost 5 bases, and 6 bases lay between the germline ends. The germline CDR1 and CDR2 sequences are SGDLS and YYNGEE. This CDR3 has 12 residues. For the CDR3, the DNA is TGTGCCAGCAGCGTGGGACAAGATACGCAGTATTTT. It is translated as CASSVGQDTQYF. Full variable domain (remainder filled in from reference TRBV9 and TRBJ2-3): DSGVTQTPKHLITATGQRVTLRCSPRSGDLSVYWYQQSLDQGLQFLIQYYNGEERAKGNILERFSAQQFPDLHSELNLSSLELGDSALYFCASSVGQDTQYFGPGTRLTVL.

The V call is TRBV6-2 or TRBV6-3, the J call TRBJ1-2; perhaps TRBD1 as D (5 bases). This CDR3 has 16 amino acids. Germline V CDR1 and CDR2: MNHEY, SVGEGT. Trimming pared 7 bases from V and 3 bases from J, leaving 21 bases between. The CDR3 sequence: CASIYSSDSGDYGYTF. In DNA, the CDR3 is TGTGCCAGCATCTACTCCTCTGACAGCGGCGACTATGGCTACACCTTC.

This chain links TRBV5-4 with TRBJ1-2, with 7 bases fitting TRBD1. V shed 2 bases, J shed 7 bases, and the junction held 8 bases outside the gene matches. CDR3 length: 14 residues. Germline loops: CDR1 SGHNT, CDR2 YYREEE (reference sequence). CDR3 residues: CASSFKGAGAGYTF. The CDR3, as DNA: TGTGCCAGCAGCTTTAAGGGGGCAGGGGCTGGCTACACCTTC.

In DNA, the CDR3 is TGTGCCAGCAGCTTAAACGTTAGCCCCTACAATGAGCAGTTCTTC. It encodes CASSLNVSPYNEQFF. The V gene is TRBV7-3, the J gene TRBJ2-1; D call uncertain. The CDR3 totals 15 residues. In germline, CDR1 is SGHTA, CDR2 FQGTGA. Trimming cost V 1 base and J 2 bases, with 9 bases left between them.

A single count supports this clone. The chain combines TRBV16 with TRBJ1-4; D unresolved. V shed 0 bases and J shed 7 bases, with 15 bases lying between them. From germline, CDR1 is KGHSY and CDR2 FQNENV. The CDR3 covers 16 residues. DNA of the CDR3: TGTGCCAGCAGCCAATCCTCCCTGGCCGGTGTTGAAAAACTGTTTTTT. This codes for CASSQSSLAGVEKLFF.

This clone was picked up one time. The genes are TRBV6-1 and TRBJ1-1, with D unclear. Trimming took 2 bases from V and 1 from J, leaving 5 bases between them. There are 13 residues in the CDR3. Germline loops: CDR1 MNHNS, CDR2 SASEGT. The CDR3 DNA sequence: TGTGCCAGCAGTGAATTAGGGAACACTGAAGCTTTCTTT. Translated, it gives CASSELGNTEAFF.

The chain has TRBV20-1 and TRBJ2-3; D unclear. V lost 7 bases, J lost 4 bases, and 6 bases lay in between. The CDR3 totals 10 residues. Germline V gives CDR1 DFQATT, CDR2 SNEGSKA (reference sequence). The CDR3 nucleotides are TGCAGTGTCAGGCCAGATACGCAGTATTTT. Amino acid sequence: CSVRPDTQYF.

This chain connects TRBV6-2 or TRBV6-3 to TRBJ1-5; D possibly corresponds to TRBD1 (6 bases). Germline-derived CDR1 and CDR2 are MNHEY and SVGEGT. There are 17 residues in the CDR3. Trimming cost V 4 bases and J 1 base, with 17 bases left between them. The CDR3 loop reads CASSFRPTGGSNQPQHF. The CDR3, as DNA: TGTGCCAGCAGTTTTAGGCCGACAGGCGGGAGCAATCAGCCCCAGCATTTT.

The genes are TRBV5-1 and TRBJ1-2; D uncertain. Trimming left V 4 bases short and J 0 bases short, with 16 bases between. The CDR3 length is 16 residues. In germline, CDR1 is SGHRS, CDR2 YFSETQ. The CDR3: CASSPAVGAANYGYTF. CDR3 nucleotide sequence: TGCGCCAGCAGCCCCGCCGTTGGTGCAGCTAACTATGGCTACACCTTC.

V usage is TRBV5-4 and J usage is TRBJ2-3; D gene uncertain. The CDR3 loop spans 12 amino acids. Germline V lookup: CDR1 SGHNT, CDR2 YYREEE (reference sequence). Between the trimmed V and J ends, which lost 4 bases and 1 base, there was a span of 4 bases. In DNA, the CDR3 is TGTGCCAGCAGCGAGGGCACAGATACGCAGTATTTT. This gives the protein CASSEGTDTQYF.

The CDR3 region is CASSSRLAGGPGEQFF. The CDR3, as DNA: TGTGCCAGCAGCTCCCGACTAGCGGGGGGGCCAGGTGAGCAGTTCTTC. The V call is TRBV7-9, the J call TRBJ2-1; 14 bases align to TRBD2. The length of the CDR3 is 16 residues. Germline V CDR1 and CDR2: SEHNR, FQNEAQ (reference sequence). V gave up 4 bases and J gave up 9 bases; unmatched junction bases: 8.

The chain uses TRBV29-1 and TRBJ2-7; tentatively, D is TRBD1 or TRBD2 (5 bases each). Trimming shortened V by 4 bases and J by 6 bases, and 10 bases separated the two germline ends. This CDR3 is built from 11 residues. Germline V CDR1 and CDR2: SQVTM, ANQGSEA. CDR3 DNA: TGCAGCGTTGCCGGGGCGGTCGAGCAGTACTTC. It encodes CSVAGAVEQYF.

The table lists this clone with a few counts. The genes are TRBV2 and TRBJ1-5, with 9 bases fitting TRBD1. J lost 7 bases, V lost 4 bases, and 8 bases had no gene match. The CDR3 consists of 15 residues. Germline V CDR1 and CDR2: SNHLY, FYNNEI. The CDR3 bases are TGTGCCAGCAGTGTCGTGGGACAGGGAGGCCAGCCCCAGCATTTT. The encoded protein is CASSVVGQGGQPQHF.

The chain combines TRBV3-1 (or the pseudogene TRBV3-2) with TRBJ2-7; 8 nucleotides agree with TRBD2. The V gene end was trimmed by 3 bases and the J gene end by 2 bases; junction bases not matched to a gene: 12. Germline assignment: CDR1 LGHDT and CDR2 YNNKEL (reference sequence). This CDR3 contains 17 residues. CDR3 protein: CASSQALITSGTYEQYF. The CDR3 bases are TGTGCCAGCAGCCAGGCTTTAATCACTAGCGGAACCTACGAGCAGTACTTC.

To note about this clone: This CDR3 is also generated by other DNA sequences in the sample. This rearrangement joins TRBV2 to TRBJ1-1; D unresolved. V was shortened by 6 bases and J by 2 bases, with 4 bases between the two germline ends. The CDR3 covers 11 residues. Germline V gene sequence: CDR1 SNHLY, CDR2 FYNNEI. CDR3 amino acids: CASRPNTEAFF. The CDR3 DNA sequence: TGTGCCAGCAGGCCCAACACTGAAGCTTTCTTT. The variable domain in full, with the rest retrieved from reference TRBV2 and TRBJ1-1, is EPEVTQTPSHQVTQMGQEVILRCVPISNHLYFYWYRQILGQKVEFLVSFYNNEISEKSEIFDDQFSVERPDGSNFTLKIRSTKLEDSAMYFCASRPNTEAFFGQGTRLTVV.

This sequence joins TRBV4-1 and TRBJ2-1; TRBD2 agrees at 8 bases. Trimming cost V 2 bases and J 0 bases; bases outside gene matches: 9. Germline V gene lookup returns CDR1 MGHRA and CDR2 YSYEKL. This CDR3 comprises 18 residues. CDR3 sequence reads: CASSQRTSPTSSYNEQFF. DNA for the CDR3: TGCGCCAGCAGCCAAAGGACTAGCCCGACCAGCTCCTACAATGAGCAGTTCTTC.

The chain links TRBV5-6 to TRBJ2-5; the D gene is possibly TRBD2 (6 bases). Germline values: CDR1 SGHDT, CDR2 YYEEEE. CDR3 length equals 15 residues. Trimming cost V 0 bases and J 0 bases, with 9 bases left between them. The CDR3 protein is CASSLGGRYQETQYF. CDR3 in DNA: TGTGCCAGCAGCTTGGGAGGGAGGTACCAAGAGACCCAGTACTTC.

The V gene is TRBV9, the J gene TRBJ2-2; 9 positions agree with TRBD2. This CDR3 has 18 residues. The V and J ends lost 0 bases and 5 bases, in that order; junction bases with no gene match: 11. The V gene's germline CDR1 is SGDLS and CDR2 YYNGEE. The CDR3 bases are TGTGCCAGCAGCGTAGGTGGAGCGGGGGGAGGAAATACCGGGGAGCTGTTTTTT. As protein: CASSVGGAGGGNTGELFF.